These T cell receptor beta chains were read from a single sample in a study of OX40 agonist ivuxolimab in advanced cancers. Assay: immunoSEQ multiplex PCR; the TCRdb copy retains only in-frame clones and omits some. The sample shows 72,000 or so clones, about 80% of them seen only once. This material consisted of CD4+ or CD8+ T cells sorted from blood, taken in a trial of the OX40 agonist ivuxolimab. The receptor source for this set is an adult with an advanced solid tumor such as melanoma, head and neck, liver or kidney cancer. CDR3s leave out the opening cysteine and the closing phenylalanine or tryptophan. The order of the fields is J gene, V gene, CDR3 protein.

TRBJ2-1 TRBV7-9 ASSSIRGAKGNEQF
TRBJ2-3 TRBV11-2 ASSPGTSGGGTDTQY
TRBJ2-3 TRBV5-4 ASSLQGYTDTQY
TRBJ2-7 TRBV2 ASSEAKNEQY
TRBJ2-5 TRBV30 AWSRGQETQY
TRBJ2-3 TRBV29-1 SDRWGDTQY
TRBJ2-7 TRBV7-2 ASSSRGGEQY
TRBJ1-2 TRBV4-3 ASSLGQGYGYT
TRBJ1-5 TRBV15 ATSNGQGRNQPQH
TRBJ1-2 TRBV2 ASSEGTGGIYGYT
TRBJ1-1 TRBV27 ASRQQALNTEAF
TRBJ2-5 TRBV2 ASSDQGLSH
TRBJ1-6 TRBV19 ASSIASAGSPLH
TRBJ1-6 TRBV14 ASSLDRGHTGGRNSPLH
TRBJ2-7 TRBV21-1 ASSRPPPGQFVHEQY
TRBJ2-5 TRBV7-7 ASSLVARDQETQY
TRBJ1-2 TRBV6-1 ASSETEGYGYT
TRBJ1-3 TRBV28 ASSPTLGVGNTIY
TRBJ1-5 TRBV5-1 ASSYEGKGKGYSNQPQH
TRBJ1-4 TRBV5-1 ASSLGQPNEKLF
TRBJ2-2 TRBV9 ASSVVLNTGELF
TRBJ1-2 TRBV2 ASSPQGADYGYT
TRBJ1-2 TRBV5-6 ASSLDSSNYGYT
TRBJ2-1 TRBV6-1 ASSEARAGTFEQF
TRBJ1-1 TRBV7-6 ASSTGRGEAF
TRBJ2-7 TRBV7-9 ASSTSQEQY
TRBJ2-2 TRBV6-1 ASSDRLHTGELF
TRBJ1-5 TRBV5-6 ASSILRDRRLSNQPQH